The 6 T cell receptor beta chains below were found in one sample sequenced in a study of breast tumors, draining lymph nodes, adjacent tissues. Breast cancer patients provided tissue from their axillary draining lymph nodes. From the multiplex PCR reads, TCRdb called clonotypes with MiXCR, one entry per CDR3 protein. The table includes around 300,000 distinct CDR3 sequences, roughly 30% detected once. Sequenced material: axillary lymph node tissue. These receptors came from a female donor with breast cancer. Some clones in this sample may be carry-over from other donors' samples.

This chain connects TRBV20-1 to TRBJ1-5, with 9 bases aligning to TRBD1. This CDR3 is built from 15 residues. CDR1 is DFQATT, CDR2 SNEGSKA, per germline (reference sequence). With V trimmed by 5 bases and J by 14 bases, 19 bases remained unmatched. The CDR3 DNA reads TGCAGTGCTGCAAGGTCTTTGGGACAGGGCCACAATGAGCATTTT. It translates to CSAARSLGQGHNEHF.

This clonotype was picked up many times. The chain recombines TRBV7-9 with TRBJ2-5; 9 positions match TRBD1. The trim removed 5 bases at V and 1 base at J, leaving 8 bases unmatched. Per the germline V gene, CDR1 is SEHNR and CDR2 is FQNEAQ (reference sequence). CDR3 length: 16 amino acids. The DNA of the CDR3 is TGTGCCAGCAGCCCCGGGACAGGGTCCTCCCAAGAGACCCAGTACTTC. This encodes CASSPGTGSSQETQYF.

The chain joins TRBV7-9 to TRBJ1-6, with D unclear. Germline V gene data show CDR1 as SEHNR and CDR2 as FQNEAQ (reference sequence). V lost 1 base and J 10 bases, leaving 14 bases between the germline ends. This CDR3 spans 15 amino acids. CDR3 region: CASSLDGVWRSPLHF. CDR3 coding DNA: TGTGCCAGCAGCTTAGACGGGGTGTGGAGGTCACCCCTCCACTTT. Using reference TRBV7-9 and TRBJ1-6 for the parts outside the CDR3, the full variable domain is DTGVSQNPRHKITKRGQNVTFRCDPISEHNRLYWYRQTLGQGPEFLTYFQNEAQLEKSRLLSDRFSAERPKGSFSTLEIQRTEQGDSAMYLCASSLDGVWRSPLHFGNGTRLTVT.

This clonotype was recorded at least ten times. The rearrangement links TRBV15 to TRBJ2-5; TRBD2 aligns across 9 bases. V was clipped by 3 bases and J by 5 bases; unmatched bases: 4. The CDR3 extends over 14 amino acids. Germline-derived CDR1 and CDR2 are LNHNV and YYDKDF (reference sequence). The CDR3 loop reads CATSRGGLAETQYF. CDR3 DNA sequence: TGTGCCACCAGCAGGGGGGGACTAGCTGAGACCCAGTACTTC.

This clonotype was observed many times. The J gene is TRBJ2-1, the V gene TRBV20-1; no firm D call. The CDR3 extends over 12 amino acids. Trimming removed 3 bases at V and 8 bases at J, with 11 bases between. CDR1 is DFQATT and CDR2 is SNEGSKA in the germline V gene (reference sequence). The CDR3 region has the DNA TGCAGTGCTAGCGACCAGGTCTATGAGCAGTTCTTC. Its protein is CSASDQVYEQFF.

The V gene is TRBV19, the J gene TRBJ2-3; TRBD1 matches 9 bases. This CDR3 has 14 amino acids. Germline loops: CDR1 LNHDA, CDR2 SQIVND (reference sequence). V trimming: 9 bases; J trimming: 5 bases; junction bases outside the gene matches: 9. CDR3 nucleotide sequence: TGTGCCAGCAGGGGACAGGGTTCGGGAGATACGCAGTATTTT. Amino acid sequence: CASRGQGSGDTQYF.